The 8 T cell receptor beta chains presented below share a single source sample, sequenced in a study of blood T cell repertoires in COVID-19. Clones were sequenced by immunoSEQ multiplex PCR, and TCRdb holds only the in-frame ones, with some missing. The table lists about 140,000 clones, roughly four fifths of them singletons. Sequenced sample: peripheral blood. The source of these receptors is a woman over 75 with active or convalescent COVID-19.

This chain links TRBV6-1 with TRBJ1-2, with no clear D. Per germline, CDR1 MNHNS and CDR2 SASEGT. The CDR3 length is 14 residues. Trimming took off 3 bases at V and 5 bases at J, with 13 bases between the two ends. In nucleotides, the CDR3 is TGTGCCAGCAGTGAGGACTGGATCATGTATGGCTACACCTTC. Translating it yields CASSEDWIMYGYTF.

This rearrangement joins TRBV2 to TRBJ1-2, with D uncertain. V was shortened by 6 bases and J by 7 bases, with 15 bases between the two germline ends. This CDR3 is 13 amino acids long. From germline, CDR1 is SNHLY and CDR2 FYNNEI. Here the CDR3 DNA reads TGTGCCAGCAGAGACACTGGTAACGGTGGCTACACCTTC. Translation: CASRDTGNGGYTF.

The CDR3, as DNA: TGTGCCAGCAGCATTTTAGCTGGAAACACCATATATTTT. Protein: CASSILAGNTIYF. The rearrangement links TRBV11-2 to TRBJ1-3; unclear D gene. Germline V gives CDR1 SGHAT, CDR2 FQNNGV. V was shortened by 5 bases and J by 2 bases, with 7 bases between the two germline ends. This CDR3 is 13 amino acids long.

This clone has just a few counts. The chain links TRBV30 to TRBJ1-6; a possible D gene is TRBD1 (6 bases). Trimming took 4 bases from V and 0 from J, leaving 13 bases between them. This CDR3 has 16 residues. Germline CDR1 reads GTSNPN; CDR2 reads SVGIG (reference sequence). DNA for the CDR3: TGTGCCTGGAAATCGACAGGACTCTCCTATAATTCACCCCTCCACTTT. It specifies CAWKSTGLSYNSPLHF.

The CDR3 bases are TGTGCCAGCAGTTTTTCGACCGGTCGAGCGGAGAGGGACACTGAAGCTTTCTTT. It encodes CASSFSTGRAERDTEAFF. This rearrangement joins TRBV28 to TRBJ1-1; no clear D. The germline V gene encodes CDR1 MDHEN and CDR2 SYDVKM. This CDR3 spans 18 amino acids. V shed 3 bases and J shed 3 bases, with 23 bases lying between them.

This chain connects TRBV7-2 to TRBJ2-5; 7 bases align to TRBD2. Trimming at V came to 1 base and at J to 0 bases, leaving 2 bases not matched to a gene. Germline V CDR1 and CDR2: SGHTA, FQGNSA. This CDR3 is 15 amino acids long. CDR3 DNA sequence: TGTGCCAGCAGCTTAGGAAGCGGGAACCAAGAGACCCAGTACTTC. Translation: CASSLGSGNQETQYF.

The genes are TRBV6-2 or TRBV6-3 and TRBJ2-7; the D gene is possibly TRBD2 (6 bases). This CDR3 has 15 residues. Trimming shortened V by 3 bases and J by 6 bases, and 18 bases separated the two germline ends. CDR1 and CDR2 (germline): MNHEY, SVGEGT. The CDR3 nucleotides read TGTGCCAGCAGTTATTCGGGGCGGGGCGGACGCGAGCAGTACTTC. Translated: CASSYSGRGGREQYF.

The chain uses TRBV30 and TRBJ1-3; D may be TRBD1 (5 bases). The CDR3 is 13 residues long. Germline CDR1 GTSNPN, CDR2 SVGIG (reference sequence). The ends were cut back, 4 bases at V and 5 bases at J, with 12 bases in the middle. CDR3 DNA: TGTGCCTGGAACGGACAAACCAGAAACACCATATATTTT. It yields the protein CAWNGQTRNTIYF. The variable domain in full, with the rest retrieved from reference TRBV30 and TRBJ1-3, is SQTIHQWPATLVQPVGSPLSLECTVEGTSNPNLYWYRQAAGRGLQLLFYSVGIGQISSEVPQNLSASRPQDRQFILSSKKLLLSDSGFYLCAWNGQTRNTIYFGEGSWLTVV.